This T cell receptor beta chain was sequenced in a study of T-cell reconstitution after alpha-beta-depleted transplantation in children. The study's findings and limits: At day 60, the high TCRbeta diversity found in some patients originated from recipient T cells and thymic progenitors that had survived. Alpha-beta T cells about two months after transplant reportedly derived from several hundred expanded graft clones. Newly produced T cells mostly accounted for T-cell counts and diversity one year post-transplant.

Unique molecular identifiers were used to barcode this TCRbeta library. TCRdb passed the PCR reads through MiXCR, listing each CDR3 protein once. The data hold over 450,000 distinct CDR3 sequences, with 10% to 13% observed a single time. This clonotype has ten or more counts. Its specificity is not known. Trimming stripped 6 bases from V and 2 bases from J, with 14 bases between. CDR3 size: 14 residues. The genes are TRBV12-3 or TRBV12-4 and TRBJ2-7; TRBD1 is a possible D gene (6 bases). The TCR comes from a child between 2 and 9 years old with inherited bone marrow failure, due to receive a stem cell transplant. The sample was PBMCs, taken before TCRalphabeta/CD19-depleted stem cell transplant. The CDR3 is CASSTHTGPYEQYF. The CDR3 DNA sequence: TGTGCCAGCAGCACTCACACAGGGCCCTACGAGCAGTACTTC.